Listed below are T cell receptor beta chains from one sample, sequenced in a study of monozygotic twins with inflammatory bowel disease. TCRdb reprocessed the 5' RACE reads and reports one entry per CDR3 protein, with no DNA. The table counts roughly 100,000 distinct CDR3 sequences; around 1.9% lies in the top ten. The sample was blood. All receptors derive from a human donor with ulcerative colitis or Crohn's disease, or a healthy co-twin of an affected twin (not recorded which). Each CDR3 is given with its conserved first and last residue. Fields, in order: CDR3 length, J gene, V gene, CDR3 protein.

>13|TRBJ2-2|TRBV5-1
CASTLAGDGELFF
>14|TRBJ1-1|TRBV20-1
CSARDRSPYTEAFF
>11|TRBJ2-3|TRBV7-9
CASTTVDTQYF
>15|TRBJ2-5|TRBV7-9
CASSKGQGGIETQYF
>13|TRBJ1-1|TRBV27
CASSFYPGTEAFF
>14|TRBJ2-7|TRBV10-3
CAIRRLAGVGEQYF
>14|TRBJ1-6|TRBV7-2
CASSLVLGNSPLHF
>15|TRBJ2-7|TRBV20-1
CSARDWRGESYEQYF
>15|TRBJ1-4|TRBV5-6
CASSLGTGGVEKLFF
>15|TRBJ1-4|TRBV4-3
CASNYEQGFNEKLFF
>12|TRBJ2-7|TRBV15
CATSSNAYEQYF
>14|TRBJ1-1|TRBV4-3
CASSQDRGPTEAFF
>15|TRBJ1-2|TRBV7-2
CASSLDSAGGYGYTF
>15|TRBJ2-4|TRBV15
CATSRDPAASAIQYF
>17|TRBJ1-6|TRBV18
CASSQTSGSSYNSPLHF
>16|TRBJ2-1|TRBV4-3
CASSHLAGPQGYEQFF
>15|TRBJ2-7|TRBV7-9
CASSSGDRSTYEQYF
>22|TRBJ2-7|TRBV7-2
CASSYPQLTGGLSPTRDYEQYF